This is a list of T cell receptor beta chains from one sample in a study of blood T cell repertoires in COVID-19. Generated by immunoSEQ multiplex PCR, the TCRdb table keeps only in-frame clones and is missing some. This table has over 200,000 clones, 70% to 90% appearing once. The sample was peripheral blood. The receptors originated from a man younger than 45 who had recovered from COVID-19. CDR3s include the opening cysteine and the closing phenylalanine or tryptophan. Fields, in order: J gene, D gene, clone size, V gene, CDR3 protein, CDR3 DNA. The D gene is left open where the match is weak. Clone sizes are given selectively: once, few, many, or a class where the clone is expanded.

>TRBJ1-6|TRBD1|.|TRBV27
CASSFGDRYNSPLHF
TGTGCCAGCAGTTTTGGGGACAGATATAATTCACCCCTCCACTTT
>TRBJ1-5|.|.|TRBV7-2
CASSLTGGNQPQHF
TGTGCCAGCAGCTTGACAGGTGGGAATCAGCCCCAGCATTTT
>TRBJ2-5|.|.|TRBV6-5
CASSYLLGETQYF
TGTGCCAGCAGTTACTTACTAGGAGAGACCCAGTACTTC
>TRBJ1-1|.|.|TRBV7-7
CASSLAQINTEAFF
TGTGCCAGCAGCTTAGCGCAGATAAACACTGAAGCTTTCTTT
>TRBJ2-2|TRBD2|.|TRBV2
CASTRLAARTGELFF
TGTGCCAGCACGCGACTAGCGGCGCGCACCGGGGAGCTGTTTTTT
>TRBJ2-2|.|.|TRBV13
CASSSLQWTGELFF
TGTGCCAGCAGCTCGCTACAGTGGACCGGGGAGCTGTTTTTT
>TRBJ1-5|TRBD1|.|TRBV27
CASSFLSGTGVQPQHF
TGTGCCAGCAGTTTCTTATCCGGGACAGGGGTACAGCCCCAGCATTTT
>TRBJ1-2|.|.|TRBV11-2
CASSLGRGVYGYTF
TGTGCCAGCAGCTTAGGTAGGGGTGTCTATGGCTACACCTTC
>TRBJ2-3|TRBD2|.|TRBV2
CASGLAGGHTDTQYF
TGTGCCAGCGGATTAGCGGGGGGGCATACAGATACGCAGTATTTT
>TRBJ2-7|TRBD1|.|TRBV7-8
CASSLDKSRGSSYEQYF
TGTGCCAGCAGCTTAGACAAGTCCAGGGGGTCATCCTACGAGCAGTACTTC
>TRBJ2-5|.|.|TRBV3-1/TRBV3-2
CASRRRDSLTSDLQETQYF
TGTGCCAGCAGGCGCCGGGACTCCCTGACCTCCGACCTACAAGAGACCCAGTACTTC
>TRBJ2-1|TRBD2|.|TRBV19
CASTRLAGNEQFF
TGTGCCAGTACCCGACTAGCGGGGAATGAGCAGTTCTTC
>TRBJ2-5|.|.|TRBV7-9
CASRASQETQYF
TGTGCCAGCAGGGCCAGTCAAGAGACCCAGTACTTC
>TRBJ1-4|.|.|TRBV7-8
CASSSPGEHNEKLFF
TGTGCCAGCAGCTCCCCGGGAGAACATAATGAAAAACTGTTTTTT
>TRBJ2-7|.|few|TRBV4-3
CASSQERWQEQYF
TGCGCCAGCAGCCAAGAGCGGTGGCAGGAGCAGTACTTC
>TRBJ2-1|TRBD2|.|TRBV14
CASSGSGGAVNEQFF
TGTGCCAGCAGCGGGTCGGGGGGGGCGGTCAATGAGCAGTTCTTC
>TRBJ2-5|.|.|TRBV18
CASSEILGETQYF
TGTGCCAGCTCGGAGATTTTAGGAGAGACCCAGTACTTC
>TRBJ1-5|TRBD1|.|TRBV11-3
CASSSKGAPQPQHF
TGTGCCAGCAGCTCCAAGGGGGCACCTCAGCCCCAGCATTTT
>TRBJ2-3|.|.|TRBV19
CASSIVYTDTQYF
TGTGCCAGTAGTATAGTCTACACAGATACGCAGTATTTT
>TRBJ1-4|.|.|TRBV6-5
CASTGGTTNEKLFF
TGTGCCAGCACCGGGGGTACAACTAATGAAAAACTGTTTTTT
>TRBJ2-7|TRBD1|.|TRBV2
CASSEPGQSSYEQYF
TGTGCCAGCAGTGAGCCGGGACAGAGCTCCTACGAGCAGTACTTC
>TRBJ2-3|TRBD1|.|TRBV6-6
CASSRQGSDTQYF
TGTGCCAGCAGCCGACAGGGTTCAGATACGCAGTATTTT
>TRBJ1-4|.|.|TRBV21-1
CASSKSPGGPNEKLFF
TGTGCCAGCAGCAAATCACCCGGGGGGCCTAATGAAAAACTGTTTTTT
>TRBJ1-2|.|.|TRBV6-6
CASSYSTNPGGYTF
TGTGCCAGCAGTTACTCGACGAACCCGGGGGGCTACACCTTC
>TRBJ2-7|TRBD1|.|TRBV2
CASRGTDYEQYF
TGTGCCAGCAGGGGGACAGATTACGAGCAGTACTTC
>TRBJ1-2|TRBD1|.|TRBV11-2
CASSLDKTGPAISGYTF
TGTGCCAGCAGCTTAGATAAGACAGGGCCAGCTATCTCTGGCTACACCTTC
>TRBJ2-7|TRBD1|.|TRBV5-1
CASSPLDRVHEQYF
TGCGCCAGCAGCCCCTTGGACAGGGTCCACGAGCAGTACTTC
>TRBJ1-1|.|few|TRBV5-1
CASSYTRQKNTEAFF
TGCGCCAGCAGCTACACAAGACAGAAGAACACTGAAGCTTTCTTT
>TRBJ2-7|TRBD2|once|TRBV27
CASSSTAGGVHEQYF
TGTGCCAGCAGCTCCACCGCGGGAGGGGTCCACGAGCAGTACTTC
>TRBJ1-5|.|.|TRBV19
CASSIRTASNQPQHF
TGTGCCAGTAGTATAAGGACAGCAAGCAATCAGCCCCAGCATTTT
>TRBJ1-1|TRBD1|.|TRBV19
CASSWDSYLNTEAFF
TGTGCCAGTAGTTGGGACAGCTACTTGAACACTGAAGCTTTCTTT
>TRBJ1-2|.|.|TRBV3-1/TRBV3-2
CASSPQQGYGYTF
TGTGCCAGCAGCCCACAACAGGGCTATGGCTACACCTTC
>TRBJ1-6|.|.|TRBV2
CASSAEMSSYNSPLHF
TGTGCCAGCAGTGCTGAGATGAGCTCCTATAATTCACCCCTCCACTTT
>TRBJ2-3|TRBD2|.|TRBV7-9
CASSFPSGGHTDTQYF
TGTGCCAGCAGCTTTCCCAGCGGGGGGCACACAGATACGCAGTATTTT
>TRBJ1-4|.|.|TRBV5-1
CASTFYMGPNEKLFF
TGCGCCAGCACCTTCTATATGGGGCCTAATGAAAAACTGTTTTTT
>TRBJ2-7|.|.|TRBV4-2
CASSQEWRGAYEQYF
TGTGCCAGCAGCCAAGAATGGAGGGGCGCCTACGAGCAGTACTTC
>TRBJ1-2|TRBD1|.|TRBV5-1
CASSLPGGDYGYTF
TGCGCCAGCAGCTTACCAGGGGGCGACTATGGCTACACCTTC